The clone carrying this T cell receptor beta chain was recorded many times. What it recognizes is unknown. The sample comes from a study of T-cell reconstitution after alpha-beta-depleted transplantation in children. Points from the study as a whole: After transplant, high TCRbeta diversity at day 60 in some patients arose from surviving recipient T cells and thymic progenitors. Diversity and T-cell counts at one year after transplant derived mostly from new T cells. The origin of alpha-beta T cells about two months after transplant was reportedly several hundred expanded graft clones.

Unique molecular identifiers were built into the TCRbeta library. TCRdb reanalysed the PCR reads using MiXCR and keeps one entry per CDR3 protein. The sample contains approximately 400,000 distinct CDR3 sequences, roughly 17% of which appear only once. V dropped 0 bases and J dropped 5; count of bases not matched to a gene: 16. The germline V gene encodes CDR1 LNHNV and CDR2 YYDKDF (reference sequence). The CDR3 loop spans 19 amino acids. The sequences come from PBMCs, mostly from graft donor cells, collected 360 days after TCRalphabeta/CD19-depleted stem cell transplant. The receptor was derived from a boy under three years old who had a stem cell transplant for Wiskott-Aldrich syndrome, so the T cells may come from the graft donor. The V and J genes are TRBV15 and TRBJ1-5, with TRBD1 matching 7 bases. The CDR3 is CATSREGNRGLNRDQPQHF. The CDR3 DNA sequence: TGTGCCACCAGCAGAGAGGGGAACAGGGGTCTGAATAGGGATCAGCCCCAGCATTTT.